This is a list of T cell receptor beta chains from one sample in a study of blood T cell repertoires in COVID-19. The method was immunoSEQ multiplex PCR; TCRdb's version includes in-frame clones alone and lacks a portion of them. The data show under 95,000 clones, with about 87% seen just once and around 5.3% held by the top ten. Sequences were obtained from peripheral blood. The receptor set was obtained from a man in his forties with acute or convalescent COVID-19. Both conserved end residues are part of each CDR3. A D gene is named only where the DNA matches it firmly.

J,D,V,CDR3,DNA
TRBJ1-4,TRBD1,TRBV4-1,CASSQGQGAKYEKLFF,TGCGCCAGCAGCCAAGGACAGGGGGCGAAATATGAAAAACTGTTTTTT
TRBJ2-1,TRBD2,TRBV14,CASSQVVAGRQFF,TGTGCCAGCAGCCAAGTTGTAGCGGGGCGGCAGTTCTTC
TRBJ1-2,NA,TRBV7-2,CASSLTSTGYGYTF,TGTGCCAGCAGCTTAACCTCCACAGGCTATGGCTACACCTTC
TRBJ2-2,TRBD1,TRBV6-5,CASTRQGDGELFF,TGTGCCAGCACTCGACAGGGCGACGGGGAGCTGTTTTTT
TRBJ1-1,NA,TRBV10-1,CASSDSGKLNTEAFF,TGCGCCAGCAGTGATTCCGGGAAGCTGAACACTGAAGCTTTCTTT
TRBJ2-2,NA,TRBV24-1,CATNSGNTGELFF,TGTGCCACCAATTCGGGGAACACCGGGGAGCTGTTTTTT
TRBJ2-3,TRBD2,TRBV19,CASRGWTSGTDTQYF,TGTGCCAGTCGGGGTTGGACTAGCGGCACAGATACGCAGTATTTT
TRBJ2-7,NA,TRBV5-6,CASSLVLVSYEQYF,TGTGCCAGCAGCTTGGTGCTAGTCTCGTACGAGCAGTACTTC
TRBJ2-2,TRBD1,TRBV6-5,CASSYPRGSTGELFF,TGTGCCAGCAGTTACCCCAGGGGGTCCACCGGGGAGCTGTTTTTT
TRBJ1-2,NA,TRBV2,CASSLDSNYGYTF,TGTGCCAGCAGTCTAGATTCTAACTATGGCTACACCTTC
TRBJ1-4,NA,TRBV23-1,CASSQAPLGATNEKLFF,TGCGCCAGCAGTCAAGCCCCGCTAGGTGCAACTAATGAAAAACTGTTTTTT
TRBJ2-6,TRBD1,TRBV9,CASSPNTGGSGANVLTF,TGTGCCAGCAGCCCTAATACAGGGGGCTCTGGGGCCAACGTCCTGACTTTC
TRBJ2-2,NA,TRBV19,CASSIRGTGELFF,TGTGCCAGTAGTATACGGGGGACCGGGGAGCTGTTTTTT
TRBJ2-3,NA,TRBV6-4,CASRESLSTDTQYF,TGTGCCAGCAGGGAGTCATTATCCACAGATACGCAGTATTTT